Listed here are 2 T cell receptor beta chains from one sample, sequenced in a study of radiotherapy plus CTLA-4 blockade in lung cancer. Produced via immunoSEQ multiplex PCR; TCRdb's table is partial and in-frame only. The sample contains about 90,000 clones, around four fifths of which appear only once. The sequencing here drew on peripheral blood, taken from a patient treated with radiotherapy plus ipilimumab. These TCRs come from a human donor with non-small cell lung cancer that progressed on radiotherapy plus ipilimumab.

Concerning this clone itself: The germline gene is not matched at one end of the junction; a read error may be the cause. This chain joins TRBV11-1 and TRBJ2-5, with D perhaps matching TRBD2 (5 bases). This CDR3 spans 13 amino acids. CDR1 and CDR2 (germline): SGHAT, FQDESV (reference sequence). CDR3 nucleotides: TGTGCCAGCAGCCTAGCCCCAACGGAGACCCAGTACTTC. This sequence encodes CASSLAPTETQYF.

This clone was observed a handful of times. CDR3 loop: CASSERRSLYGYTF. CDR3 nucleotide sequence: TGTGCCAGCAGTGAACGCAGGTCCCTCTATGGCTACACCTTC. This sequence joins TRBV2 and TRBJ1-2; D uncertain. V lost 2 bases and J lost 4, with 11 bases in between. The CDR3 consists of 14 residues. Looked up from germline, CDR1 is SNHLY and CDR2 is FYNNEI.